The clone carrying this TCR beta chain was seen a single time. Data came from immunoSEQ multiplex PCR; TCRdb stores just in-frame clones and leaves some out. Among 160,000 or so clones listed, 70% to 90% were seen once. This entry comes from a study of blood T cell repertoires in COVID-19. Study overall: Italy, Spain and the United States were the sources of the convalescent and acute COVID-19 samples. T cells, B-cell-depleted T cells, or PBMCs provided the cDNA or gDNA that served as material.

Trimming left V 2 bases short and J 0 bases short, with 3 bases between. This CDR3 comprises 13 residues. Germline V gives CDR1 SGHVS, CDR2 FNYEAQ. The gene calls are TRBV7-6 and TRBJ2-3; D is unclear. This TCR came from a man between 60 and 75 years old with acute or convalescent COVID-19. What was sequenced was peripheral blood. This CDR3 reads CASSLPSTDTQYF. The DNA of the CDR3 is TGTGCCAGCAGCTTACCTAGCACAGATACGCAGTATTTT.